Shown below are 5 T cell receptor beta chains from a single sample sequenced in a study of shared clonotypes between healthy human individuals. Generated by immunoSEQ multiplex PCR, the TCRdb table keeps only in-frame clones and is missing some. Of 500,000 to 550,000 clones listed, about 96% are singletons. The sequencing sample was made of naive CD4+ T cells sorted from blood. Subset given: CD45RA+ positively selected. These receptor sequences come from a woman in her twenties or thirties in good health.

This clone turned up a few times. The J gene is TRBJ1-5, the V gene TRBV25-1; 7 bases map to TRBD1. The J segment lost 7 bases and the V segment lost 4 bases, leaving 4 bases of the junction unmatched. Germline CDR1 and CDR2: MGHDK and SYGVNS. The CDR3 length is 13 residues. In DNA, the CDR3 is TGTGCCAGCAGTGCGACAGGGAGGCAGCCCCAGCATTTT. Amino acids: CASSATGRQPQHF.

The CDR3 bases are TGTGCCAGCATAAGGACCCATACCTCCTACGAGCAGTACTTC. The encoded protein is CASIRTHTSYEQYF. The chain carries TRBV2 and TRBJ2-7; D gene uncertain. The germline V gene has CDR1 SNHLY and CDR2 FYNNEI. Trimming pared 7 bases from V and 0 bases from J, leaving 13 bases between. The CDR3 is 14 amino acids.

CDR3 sequence: CASSLGPPRTGKLFF. The CDR3 DNA reads TGTGCCAGCAGTTTGGGCCCCCCCCGGACGGGGAAACTGTTTTTT. The J gene is TRBJ1-4, the V gene TRBV28; D remains unclear. Per the germline V gene, CDR1 is MDHEN and CDR2 is SYDVKM. There are 15 residues in the CDR3. V lost 3 bases and J 11 bases, leaving 19 bases between the germline ends.

CDR3 coding DNA: TGTGCCAGCTCACCACTAAGAGGTGGGGACAGGCAACATGCTGAAGCTTTCTTT. Its translation: CASSPLRGGDRQHAEAFF. The V and J genes are TRBV18 and TRBJ1-1; 8 bases are a match to TRBD1. V dropped 1 base and J dropped 6; count of bases not matched to a gene: 16. This CDR3 contains 18 residues. Germline V gives CDR1 KGHSH, CDR2 LQKENI. Full variable domain (rest looked up from reference TRBV18 and TRBJ1-1): NAGVMQNPRHLVRRRGQEARLRCSPMKGHSHVYWYRQLPEEGLKFMVYLQKENIIDESGMPKERFSAEFPKEGPSILRIQQVVRGDSAAYFCASSPLRGGDRQHAEAFFGQGTRLTVV.

This chain connects TRBV9 to TRBJ1-2; unclear D gene. The V and J ends lost 0 bases and 0 bases respectively, with 6 bases between them. The CDR3 has 14 amino acids. Germline lookup yields CDR1 SGDLS and CDR2 YYNGEE. The chain's CDR3 is CASSVGVANYGYTF. DNA of the CDR3: TGTGCCAGCAGCGTAGGTGTAGCTAACTATGGCTACACCTTC.